The 23 T cell receptor beta chains in this list originate from one sample, sequenced in a study of cytomegalovirus exposure and HLA in healthy donors. The primer mix had 60 Vbeta and 13 Jbeta primers. TCRdb's table, derived via immunoSEQ multiplex PCR, lists solely in-frame clones and lacks some. The data contain around 180,000 clones, approximately 84% of them singletons. The sample was PBMCs. All receptors come from a woman under 40 in good health and CMV-seropositive.

This clone is a singleton in its sample. The chain is built from TRBV10-1 and TRBJ2-1; D unresolved. This CDR3 comprises 14 residues. Germline CDR1 and CDR2: WNHNN and SYGVQD (reference sequence). The V gene lost 6 bases and the J gene lost 9 bases, with 18 bases spanning the gap. DNA for the CDR3: TGCGCCAGCAGCATACTTAACCCGTACGGTGAGCAGTTCTTC. It translates to CASSILNPYGEQFF.

The chain combines TRBV6-1 with TRBJ1-5, with 7 positions matching TRBD1. Germline CDR1 reads MNHNS; CDR2 reads SASEGT. The CDR3 is 15 residues long. The V and J ends lost 6 bases and 7 bases, in that order; junction bases with no gene match: 12. The CDR3 nucleotides read TGTGCCAGCAGACTCGACAGGGCCGCGCGGCAGCCCCAGCATTTT. This encodes CASRLDRAARQPQHF.

V usage is TRBV18 and J usage is TRBJ1-1; D is uncertain. The CDR3 totals 13 residues. The V gene's germline CDR1 is KGHSH and CDR2 LQKENI. V was clipped by 3 bases and J by 1 base, with 6 bases between them. This chain's CDR3 is CASSPAGNTEAFF. The CDR3, as DNA: TGTGCCAGCTCACCCGCGGGGAACACTGAAGCTTTCTTT.

This chain uses TRBV6-1 with TRBJ2-1; 11 bases agree with TRBD2. Germline CDR1 MNHNS, CDR2 SASEGT. The V and J ends lost 0 bases and 8 bases, in that order; junction bases with no gene match: 6. The CDR3 runs to 16 residues. The CDR3 DNA reads TGTGCCAGCAGTGAAGCGCACCTAGCGGGAGGTTATGAGCAGTTCTTC. It encodes CASSEAHLAGGYEQFF.

This rearrangement joins TRBV27 to TRBJ2-5; 7 nucleotides line up with TRBD1. The tail of the sequence fits TRBJ2-7 better, so the J call may be wrong. The germline V gene has CDR1 MNHEY and CDR2 SMNVEV (reference sequence). This CDR3 spans 15 amino acids. CDR3 DNA: TGTGCCAGCAGACTGTTACAGGGGAACATCTACGAGCAGTACTTC. Protein product: CASRLLQGNIYEQYF.

This chain connects TRBV2 to TRBJ2-7; D is ambiguous. V gave up 1 base and J gave up 0 bases, with 10 bases separating them. The CDR3 contains 15 residues. Per the germline V gene, CDR1 is SNHLY and CDR2 is FYNNEI. The CDR3 DNA is TGTGCCAGCAGTGAAGGGGCAGGCCCCTCCTACGAGCAGTACTTC. Residues: CASSEGAGPSYEQYF.

This clone came up once. The chain joins TRBV4-1 to TRBJ2-1, with TRBD2 as a possible D gene (6 bases). V lost 3 bases and J 6 bases, leaving 18 bases between the germline ends. In germline, CDR1 is MGHRA, CDR2 YSYEKL. The CDR3 totals 16 residues. CDR3 sequence reads: CASSQGHSRESNEQFF. CDR3 DNA: TGCGCCAGCAGCCAGGGTCACTCGCGGGAAAGCAATGAGCAGTTCTTC.

The CDR3 DNA reads TGTGCCAGCAGCCCGAAAAGGGGAAGTAATCAGCCCCAGCATTTT. Residues: CASSPKRGSNQPQHF. The J gene is TRBJ1-5, the V gene TRBV6-5; possibly TRBD1 for D (5 bases). The CDR3 has 15 amino acids. Germline V CDR1 and CDR2: MNHEY, SVGAGI. V was cut by 6 bases and J by 4 bases, with 16 bases left in between.

This sequence joins TRBV7-9 and TRBJ1-2; D perhaps matches TRBD1 (6 bases). The CDR3 sequence is 14 residues long. The V end was cut by 1 base, the J end by 3 bases, with 9 bases between. The V gene's germline CDR1 is SEHNR and CDR2 FQNEAQ (reference sequence). The chain's CDR3 is CASSLGGGYYGYTF. CDR3 coding DNA: TGTGCCAGCAGCTTAGGGGGGGGCTACTATGGCTACACCTTC.

In this sample, this clone turned up once. This chain uses TRBV7-8 with TRBJ2-1; 7 bases align to TRBD2. The CDR3 has 16 residues. The germline V gene encodes CDR1 SGHVS and CDR2 FQNEAQ. V gave up 1 base and J gave up 2 bases; unmatched junction bases: 5. CDR3: CASSLVASGTYNEQFF. The DNA for the CDR3 is TGTGCCAGCAGCTTAGTAGCTAGCGGCACCTACAATGAGCAGTTCTTC.

The chain recombines TRBV9 with TRBJ2-6; maybe TRBD1 (6 bases). In germline, CDR1 is SGDLS, CDR2 YYNGEE. The ends were cut back, 0 bases at V and 0 bases at J, with 10 bases in the middle. The CDR3 loop spans 17 amino acids. DNA for the CDR3: TGTGCCAGCAGCGTAGAGACAGGTCTCTCTGGGGCCAACGTCCTGACTTTC. As protein: CASSVETGLSGANVLTF.

The chain couples TRBV28 to TRBJ2-3, with TRBD2 matching 11 bases. Germline CDR1 and CDR2: MDHEN and SYDVKM. The V and J ends lost 1 base and 1 base, in that order; junction bases with no gene match: 7. The CDR3 length is 18 residues. The CDR3 is CASSLFSGRVWGTDTQYF. Here the CDR3 DNA reads TGTGCCAGCAGTTTATTTAGCGGGAGGGTTTGGGGCACAGATACGCAGTATTTT.

The chain joins TRBV28 to TRBJ2-3, with 7 nucleotides matching TRBD2. V lost 1 base to trimming and J lost 0 bases; unmatched junction nucleotides: 7. The CDR3 is 17 residues long. Germline CDR1 and CDR2: MDHEN and SYDVKM. The CDR3 sequence is CASSLLLAETSTDTQYF. CDR3 nucleotides: TGTGCCAGCAGTTTATTGCTAGCGGAAACTAGCACAGATACGCAGTATTTT. Complete variable domain (other parts from reference TRBV28 and TRBJ2-3): DVKVTQSSRYLVKRTGEKVFLECVQDMDHENMFWYRQDPGLGLRLIYFSYDVKMKEKGDIPEGYSVSREKKERFSLILESASTNQTSMYLCASSLLLAETSTDTQYFGPGTRLTVL.

The V and J genes are TRBV6-1 and TRBJ2-7; 9 positions agree with TRBD2. CDR3 length: 15 amino acids. V was pared by 4 bases and J by 0 bases, with 4 bases of the junction left unmatched. CDR1 is MNHNS, CDR2 SASEGT, per germline. CDR3 in amino acids: CASSVFSGSSYEQYF. The DNA for the CDR3 is TGTGCCAGCAGTGTTTTTAGCGGGAGCTCCTACGAGCAGTACTTC.

The chain links TRBV5-1 to TRBJ2-3, with TRBD1 identical over 9 bases. After removal of 4 bases from V and 5 bases from J, the junction contained 2 bases not matched to a gene. The CDR3 extends over 13 amino acids. Germline CDR1 and CDR2: SGHRS and YFSETQ. CDR3 coding DNA: TGCGCCAGCAGCCCGGACAGGGGAGATACGCAGTATTTT. It encodes CASSPDRGDTQYF.

The V gene is TRBV28, the J gene TRBJ1-5, with a tentative D call TRBD1 (5 bases). The CDR3 totals 15 residues. Germline-derived CDR1 and CDR2 are MDHEN and SYDVKM. The germline V and J ends were trimmed by 2 bases and 5 bases, with 13 bases remaining between them. CDR3 sequence: CASSLVGVLDQPQHF. CDR3 bases: TGTGCCAGCAGTTTAGTAGGGGTCCTCGATCAGCCCCAGCATTTT.

The chain has TRBV6-5 and TRBJ2-1; possibly TRBD2 for D (6 bases). Germline assignment: CDR1 MNHEY and CDR2 SVGAGI. V lost 5 bases and J 0 bases, leaving 11 bases between the germline ends. This CDR3 contains 15 residues. The CDR3 DNA reads TGTGCCAGCAGTCTAAGCGGGTTCTCCTACAATGAGCAGTTCTTC. It yields the protein CASSLSGFSYNEQFF.

The chain employs TRBV10-3 and TRBJ1-5; D gene uncertain. Germline CDR1 and CDR2: ENHRY and SYGVKD. The CDR3 extends over 12 amino acids. Trimming took 8 bases from V and 4 from J, leaving 9 bases between them. CDR3 nucleotide sequence: TGTGCCATCGGTGCCGGGAATCAGCCCCAGCATTTT. It encodes CAIGAGNQPQHF.

The gene calls are TRBV5-1 and TRBJ2-1; 7 nucleotides align to TRBD1. The CDR3 is 13 amino acids. Germline lookup yields CDR1 SGHRS and CDR2 YFSETQ. V dropped 5 bases and J dropped 9; count of bases not matched to a gene: 8. The CDR3 DNA sequence: TGCGCCAGCAGACGGGACAGCGGTCCTGAGCAGTTCTTC. Translating it yields CASRRDSGPEQFF.

The chain carries TRBV4-1 and TRBJ2-1, with D possibly being TRBD1 (6 bases). Germline V gene data show CDR1 as MGHRA and CDR2 as YSYEKL. CDR3 length: 13 residues. V lost 4 bases and J lost 7, with 11 bases in between. CDR3 coding DNA: TGCGCCAGCAGCCCAACAGGGTTTAATGAGCAGTTCTTC. Translating gives CASSPTGFNEQFF.

Here the CDR3 reads CASSLGGSAEKLFF. Written as DNA, the CDR3 is TGTGCCAGCAGTTTAGGAGGGTCTGCGGAAAAACTGTTTTTT. This sequence joins TRBV27 and TRBJ1-4, with D unclear. This CDR3 contains 14 residues. Germline V gives CDR1 MNHEY, CDR2 SMNVEV (reference sequence). Trimming stripped 2 bases from V and 8 bases from J, with 12 bases between.

This sequence joins TRBV6-5 and TRBJ2-3; D might be TRBD1 (6 bases). Trimming removed 6 bases at V and 2 bases at J, with 15 bases between. CDR3 size: 15 residues. Germline CDR1 MNHEY, CDR2 SVGAGI. DNA of the CDR3: TGTGCCAGCAGAACCGGGACATTCCACACAGATACGCAGTATTTT. Translating it yields CASRTGTFHTDTQYF.

The genes are TRBV10-3 and TRBJ2-1; 11 bases are a match to TRBD2. The germline V gene encodes CDR1 ENHRY and CDR2 SYGVKD. The CDR3 totals 15 residues. The ends lost 2 bases at V and 6 bases at J; junction bases unmatched: 3. The CDR3 here is CAISEGLAGLNEQFF. CDR3 DNA: TGTGCCATCAGTGAGGGACTAGCGGGCCTCAATGAGCAGTTCTTC.